The entry that follows covers one TCR beta chain sequence. Its matching antigen is unknown. The CDR3 sequence is 16 residues long. The V segment lost 2 bases and the J segment 3 bases; nucleotides outside the gene matches: 3. Germline CDR1 and CDR2: LGHDT and YNNKEL (reference sequence). As the method for making TCR beta libraries, quantitative 5'-RACE with molecular barcodes was used. One entry per CDR3 protein, called by TCRdb with MiXCR from the 5' RACE reads. The data hold around 450,000 distinct CDR3 sequences, with roughly a quarter observed a single time. These data are taken from a study of CD8 T cells in ankylosing spondylitis. Study conclusions and caveats: A motif of 8 or 9 highly homologous TCR beta variants was seen as apparently characteristic of ankylosing spondylitis blood. In the blood and synovial fluid of reactive arthritis, some motif variants had been previously reported. There was reportedly significant enrichment of clones that were disease-linked in matched ankylosing spondylitis synovial fluid. Disease-linked clones, CD8+, were relatively rare in peripheral blood.

Sequencing input: blood, either unsorted or a sorted T cell fraction (not recorded which). V gene TRBV3-1 combines with J gene TRBJ2-6, with 8 bases aligning to TRBD1. This TCR was sampled from a male donor with ankylosing spondylitis. The CDR3 spells CASSQPTGVGANVLTF. In DNA form, the CDR3 reads TGTGCCAGCAGCCAACCGACAGGGGTTGGGGCCAACGTCCTGACTTTC.